This paragraph reports one TCR beta chain. The target antigen is unknown. This CDR3 is built from 15 residues. Germline values: CDR1 SGHTA, CDR2 FQGNSA. V was pared by 0 bases and J by 0 bases, with 9 bases between. The data stem from a study of post-analysis software for immune sequencing data. As for the study in general: Patients had relapsing-remitting, secondary progressive or progressive-relapsing multiple sclerosis; some lacked subtype. General observations from the study: When patients were compared with controls, roughly five TRBV segments were more frequent, TRBV5-6, TRBV5-1 and TRBV20-1 among them.

Unique-molecular-identifier-tagged TCR beta cDNA libraries were used. Some 540,000 cDNA molecules were obtained from 1 to 10 million T cells. TCRdb reprocessed the PCR reads via MiXCR and lists one record per CDR3 protein. The table records over 300,000 distinct CDR3 sequences, 30% to 45% of them present only once. The TCR sequence derives from a girl aged 10 to 17 with multiple sclerosis. The chain combines TRBV7-2 with TRBJ2-7; TRBD2 is a possible D gene (7 bases). Sequences were obtained from blood. CDR3 bases: TGTGCCAGCAGCTTAGCGGGGGGGGCCTCCTACGAGCAGTACTTC. Translating gives CASSLAGGASYEQYF. The full variable domain, in which reference TRBV7-2 and TRBJ2-7 provide the parts outside the CDR3, is GAGVSQSPSNKVTEKGKDVELRCDPISGHTALYWYRQSLGQGLEFLIYFQGNSAPDKSGLPSDRFSAERTGGSVSTLTIQRTQQEDSAVYLCASSLAGGASYEQYFGPGTRLTVT.